This passage covers 14 T cell receptor beta chains from one sample sequenced in a study of blood T cell repertoires in COVID-19. TCRdb keeps only in-frame clones here, not all; method: immunoSEQ multiplex PCR. The table lists hundreds of thousands of clones, 70% to 85% of them singletons, with about 9.5% in the top ten. Sequences were obtained from peripheral blood. Receptors originate from a woman older than 75 with acute or convalescent COVID-19.

The chain recombines TRBV6-4 with TRBJ2-7; perhaps TRBD1 as D (5 bases). Germline CDR1 MRHNA, CDR2 SNTAGT. The CDR3 contains 15 residues. The V gene lost 7 bases and the J gene lost 2 bases, with 18 bases spanning the gap. The CDR3 spells CASIPPRTDTYEQYF. The CDR3 nucleotides are TGTGCCAGCATCCCCCCAAGGACGGACACCTACGAGCAGTACTTC.

The gene calls are TRBV18 and TRBJ1-1; 7 positions agree with TRBD1. Germline values: CDR1 KGHSH, CDR2 LQKENI. This CDR3 is 16 amino acids long. With 2 bases clipped from V and 2 bases from J, the junction kept 8 bases outside the gene matches. CDR3: CASSPIGGQLNTEAFF. Here the CDR3 DNA reads TGTGCCAGCTCACCAATAGGGGGCCAGCTTAACACTGAAGCTTTCTTT.

The rearrangement links TRBV2 to TRBJ1-3; D remains ambiguous. Germline assignment: CDR1 SNHLY and CDR2 FYNNEI. The CDR3 spans 13 residues. With 7 bases removed from V and 4 bases from J, the gap between germline ends came to 11 bases. The CDR3 spells CASTTGPGNTIYF. The CDR3 DNA follows: TGTGCCAGCACCACGGGTCCCGGAAACACCATATATTTT.

The chain recombines TRBV2 with TRBJ2-5; TRBD2 is a possible D gene (6 bases). The CDR3 is 16 residues long. Trimming pared 1 base from V and 0 bases from J, leaving 12 bases between. Germline CDR1 SNHLY, CDR2 FYNNEI. The CDR3 sequence: CASSEGRARYQETQYF. The CDR3 nucleotides are TGTGCCAGCAGTGAAGGGAGGGCTAGGTACCAAGAGACCCAGTACTTC.

The chain has TRBV28 and TRBJ2-1; 11 bases match TRBD2. Trimming at V came to 2 bases and at J to 9 bases, leaving 15 bases not matched to a gene. Looked up from germline, CDR1 is MDHEN and CDR2 is SYDVKM. This CDR3 has 18 residues. The CDR3 nucleotides read TGTGCCAGCAGTTTAGTTCCCGGCGGTAGCGGGGGGGCCGGTGAGCAGTTCTTC. Translating gives CASSLVPGGSGGAGEQFF.

This rearrangement joins TRBV7-9 to TRBJ1-2; D unresolved. The length of the CDR3 is 13 residues. V was clipped by 4 bases and J by 0 bases, with 6 bases between them. CDR1 and CDR2 (germline): SEHNR, FQNEAQ (reference sequence). CDR3 sequence: CASSSATNYGYTF. In nucleotides, the CDR3 is TGTGCCAGCAGCTCAGCTACTAACTATGGCTACACCTTC.

This chain joins TRBV9 and TRBJ2-3; 9 bases are shared with TRBD2. Germline V gene data show CDR1 as SGDLS and CDR2 as YYNGEE. Unmatched junction bases numbered 7, after V lost 3 bases and J lost 2 bases. This CDR3 contains 16 residues. The CDR3, as DNA: TGTGCCAGCAGCGCCCTCCTAGCGGGGCCCACAGATACGCAGTATTTT. Translation gives CASSALLAGPTDTQYF.

This sequence joins TRBV7-2 and TRBJ2-6, with D uncertain. In germline, CDR1 is SGHTA, CDR2 FQGNSA. There are 15 residues in the CDR3. V was cut by 5 bases and J by 0 bases, with 8 bases left in between. This chain's CDR3 is CASSVRSSGANVLTF. The CDR3 coding sequence is TGTGCCAGCAGCGTCCGGAGCTCTGGGGCCAACGTCCTGACTTTC.

This chain links TRBV14 with TRBJ2-1; a weak D match, TRBD1 (5 bases). Trimming pared 4 bases from V and 9 bases from J, leaving 16 bases between. CDR3 length equals 14 residues. Germline V gene data show CDR1 as SGHDN and CDR2 as FVKESK. The CDR3 DNA reads TGTGCCAGCAGCCGGAACCTAGGGCAGGGTGAGCAGTTCTTC. As protein: CASSRNLGQGEQFF. Full variable domain (rest looked up from reference TRBV14 and TRBJ2-1): EAGVTQFPSHSVIEKGQTVTLRCDPISGHDNLYWYRRVMGKEIKFLLHFVKESKQDESGMPNNRFLAERTGGTYSTLKVQPAELEDSGVYFCASSRNLGQGEQFFGPGTRLTVL.

The genes are TRBV5-1 and TRBJ1-2; D is unresolved. The V gene's germline CDR1 is SGHRS and CDR2 YFSETQ. V lost 0 bases to trimming and J lost 4 bases, with 7 bases between them. CDR3 length: 13 residues. The CDR3 protein is CASSLDGGYGYTF. CDR3 DNA: TGCGCCAGCAGCTTGGACGGCGGCTATGGCTACACCTTC.

The chain joins TRBV6-1 to TRBJ1-3; a possible D gene is TRBD1 (5 bases). Germline V lookup: CDR1 MNHNS, CDR2 SASEGT. The CDR3 is 16 residues long. Trimming shortened V by 1 base and J by 2 bases, and 12 bases separated the two germline ends. The CDR3 is CASSEVGGGPGNTIYF. CDR3 DNA: TGTGCCAGCAGTGAAGTGGGGGGGGGTCCTGGAAACACCATATATTTT.

The CDR3, as DNA: TGTGCCAGCAGCGGGCGGGACAGGGCTATGAACACTGAAGCTTTCTTT. Translating gives CASSGRDRAMNTEAFF. The chain uses TRBV7-9 and TRBJ1-1; 9 bases line up with TRBD1. There are 16 residues in the CDR3. Germline assignment: CDR1 SEHNR and CDR2 FQNEAQ (reference sequence). Trimming removed 5 bases from V and 0 bases from J; junction bases left unmatched: 7.

Worth noting for this clone: The sample contains more than one DNA sequence encoding this CDR3. This rearrangement joins TRBV12-3 or TRBV12-4 to TRBJ1-1; a possible D gene is TRBD1 (5 bases). This CDR3 has 13 residues. Trimming cost V 3 bases and J 3 bases, with 8 bases left between them. Written as DNA, the CDR3 is TGTGCCAGCAGTTTTCGCAGGGACACTGAAGCTTTCTTT. Encoded protein: CASSFRRDTEAFF.

This clone was picked up one time. The gene calls are TRBV12-3 or TRBV12-4 and TRBJ2-7; 9 positions agree with TRBD1. J was trimmed by 4 bases and V by 6 bases; bases with no gene match: 4. CDR3 length: 13 residues. The CDR3: CASSYRGLYEQYF. CDR3 sequence (DNA): TGTGCCAGCAGCTACAGGGGGCTTTACGAGCAGTACTTC.